These 27 T cell receptor beta chains were all obtained from the same sample, sequenced in a study of CD8 T cells in Susac syndrome. Random hexamers were used to reverse transcribe the RNA input (about 0.5 to 1 ug). TCRdb reprocessed the immunoSEQ multiplex PCR reads with MiXCR, giving one entry per CDR3 protein. The sample shows just over 300,000 distinct CDR3 sequences, 92% of them seen only once. Sequenced material: CD4+ T cells from PBMCs. The receptors come from a human donor with multiple sclerosis.

V is TRBV6-2 or TRBV6-3 and J is TRBJ2-5; D gene unclear. The V end lost 3 bases, the J end lost 5 bases, and 16 bases lay between the germline ends. The V gene's germline CDR1 is MNHEY and CDR2 SVGEGT. This CDR3 is 15 amino acids long. CDR3 nucleotide sequence: TGTGCCAGCAGTTATGGTTTTACCGTATGGGAGACCCAGTACTTC. Protein: CASSYGFTVWETQYF.

The DNA for the CDR3 is TGTGCCAGCAGCTCACCGGGAGGGTCAGAGACCCAGTACTTC. Its protein product is CASSSPGGSETQYF. This chain uses TRBV7-2 with TRBJ2-5; 8 nucleotides line up with TRBD2. Germline V gene sequence: CDR1 SGHTA, CDR2 FQGNSA. CDR3 size: 14 residues. Trimming at V came to 4 bases and at J to 4 bases, leaving 5 bases not matched to a gene.

CDR3 coding DNA: TGTGCCAGCAGCCAATCCGGGGGGCCCGGCACAGATACGCAGTATTTT. As protein: CASSQSGGPGTDTQYF. This chain uses TRBV3-1 with TRBJ2-3; maybe TRBD2 (7 bases). Trimming stripped 2 bases from V and 1 base from J, with 13 bases between. The CDR3 has 16 amino acids. Germline V gene data show CDR1 as LGHDT and CDR2 as YNNKEL (reference sequence).

The V gene is TRBV18, the J gene TRBJ1-2, with D possibly being TRBD1 (5 bases). Between the trimmed V and J ends, which lost 1 base and 4 bases, there was a span of 13 bases. The CDR3 is made up of 15 amino acids. The germline gives CDR1 KGHSH, CDR2 LQKENI. The CDR3 here is CASSPRDRGAYGYTF. The CDR3 region has the DNA TGTGCCAGCTCACCACGGGACCGCGGGGCCTATGGCTACACCTTC.

A note on this clonotype: One junction end does not reproduce the germline sequence, and a read error may be involved. The chain recombines TRBV27 with TRBJ2-1, with TRBD2 matching 8 bases. CDR1 is MNHEY and CDR2 is SMNVEV in the germline V gene (reference sequence). The length of the CDR3 is 15 residues. CDR3 bases: TGTGCCAGCGCGACCCTAGCGGGCTCCTTCAATGAGCAGTTCTTC. The encoded protein is CASATLAGSFNEQFF.

The rearrangement uses TRBV27 and TRBJ2-3, with a tentative D call TRBD2 (6 bases). V was pared by 5 bases and J by 5 bases, with 14 bases between. The length of the CDR3 is 14 residues. Germline CDR1 MNHEY, CDR2 SMNVEV (reference sequence). The CDR3 is CASSPWDFKDTQYF. The DNA of the CDR3 is TGTGCCAGCAGTCCCTGGGACTTCAAAGATACGCAGTATTTT.

Here the CDR3 DNA reads TGCGCCAGCACCCCGACAGGGAGCGACACTGAAGCTTTCTTT. It encodes CASTPTGSDTEAFF. This sequence joins TRBV10-2 and TRBJ1-1; 7 bases align to TRBD1. The ends lost 7 bases at V and 3 bases at J; junction bases unmatched: 8. The CDR3 loop spans 14 amino acids. CDR1 and CDR2 (germline): WSHSY, SAAADI.

The rearrangement links TRBV30 to TRBJ2-7; a possible D gene is TRBD2 (5 bases). Germline V gives CDR1 GTSNPN, CDR2 SVGIG (reference sequence). Trimming removed 0 bases from V and 1 base from J, with 16 bases in between. The length of the CDR3 is 16 residues. CDR3 in amino acids: CAWSVRVTSKSYEQYF. The CDR3 region has the DNA TGTGCCTGGAGTGTACGGGTTACTAGTAAGTCCTACGAGCAGTACTTC.

The CDR3 reads CASSEVDANQPQHF. The CDR3 bases are TGTGCCAGCAGTGAGGTCGACGCTAATCAGCCCCAGCATTTT. The V gene is TRBV27, the J gene TRBJ1-5; D gene ambiguous. This CDR3 is built from 14 residues. Germline CDR1 and CDR2: MNHEY and SMNVEV (reference sequence). Between the trimmed V and J ends, which lost 5 bases and 4 bases, there was a span of 12 bases.

The chain couples TRBV6-2 or TRBV6-3 to TRBJ2-1; possibly TRBD1 for D (6 bases). The germline V and J ends were trimmed by 6 bases and 13 bases, with 13 bases remaining between them. This CDR3 is 11 amino acids long. Germline V gene lookup returns CDR1 MNHEY and CDR2 SVGEGT. This CDR3 is CASSHDRPQFF. CDR3 nucleotide sequence: TGTGCCAGCAGCCACGACAGGCCCCAGTTCTTC.

The chain has TRBV20-1 and TRBJ2-7; 7 bases align to TRBD1. This CDR3 contains 20 residues. Germline CDR1 and CDR2: DFQATT and SNEGSKA (reference sequence). The trim removed 5 bases at V and 1 base at J, leaving 26 bases unmatched. This CDR3 is CSAHDNNPLRQGGLSYEQYF. CDR3 DNA sequence: TGCAGTGCTCACGACAATAATCCGCTCCGACAGGGCGGTTTATCCTACGAGCAGTACTTC.

The chain has TRBV7-9 and TRBJ1-2; D not certain. Germline CDR1 SEHNR, CDR2 FQNEAQ (reference sequence). V lost 1 base to trimming and J lost 4 bases, with 10 bases between them. This CDR3 is 14 amino acids long. CDR3 loop: CASSLVAASYGYTF. In DNA form, the CDR3 reads TGTGCCAGCAGCTTAGTGGCGGCCAGCTATGGCTACACCTTC. The full variable domain, in which reference TRBV7-9 and TRBJ1-2 provide the parts outside the CDR3, is DTGVSQNPRHKITKRGQNVTFRCDPISEHNRLYWYRQTLGQGPEFLTYFQNEAQLEKSRLLSDRFSAERPKGSFSTLEIQRTEQGDSAMYLCASSLVAASYGYTFGSGTRLTVV.

In this sample, this clonotype turned up once. V gene TRBV20-1 combines with J gene TRBJ2-1; 7 bases agree with TRBD2. J gave up 6 bases and V 7 bases, and 6 bases lay outside the gene matches. The length of the CDR3 is 12 residues. CDR1 and CDR2 from the germline V gene are DFQATT and SNEGSKA (reference sequence). CDR3 loop: CSGGGLVNEQFF. CDR3 DNA sequence: TGCAGTGGGGGAGGGCTAGTCAATGAGCAGTTCTTC.

The genes are TRBV7-2 and TRBJ2-7, with TRBD1 identical over 8 bases. The V and J ends lost 5 bases and 3 bases, in that order; junction bases with no gene match: 6. CDR1 is SGHTA and CDR2 is FQGNSA in the germline V gene. The length of the CDR3 is 14 residues. CDR3 protein: CASSAGGPLYEQYF. The DNA for the CDR3 is TGTGCCAGCAGCGCAGGGGGCCCCCTCTACGAGCAGTACTTC.

This rearrangement joins TRBV12-3 or TRBV12-4 to TRBJ1-1, with no clear D. This CDR3 region has 14 residues. The ends were cut back, 1 base at V and 1 base at J, with 7 bases in the middle. The CDR3 reads CASSLVAANTEAFF. CDR3 nucleotides: TGTGCCAGCAGTTTAGTAGCGGCGAACACTGAAGCTTTCTTT.

The chain combines TRBV7-3 with TRBJ2-3; D remains unclear. Trimming removed 0 bases at V and 5 bases at J, with 6 bases between. The CDR3 length is 13 residues. Germline V gives CDR1 SGHTA, CDR2 FQGTGA. CDR3 amino acids: CASSLTKGDTQYF. CDR3 coding DNA: TGTGCCAGCAGCTTAACTAAGGGAGATACGCAGTATTTT.

The rearrangement joins TRBV13 to TRBJ2-3; D possibly corresponds to TRBD1 (5 bases). In germline, CDR1 is PRHDT, CDR2 FYEKMQ (reference sequence). The CDR3 sequence is 15 residues long. Deletions cut 4 bases from V and 2 bases from J, with 13 bases between. CDR3 loop: CASSSDSASTDTQYF. DNA of the CDR3: TGTGCCAGCAGCTCCGACAGTGCCTCCACAGATACGCAGTATTTT.

The V gene is TRBV9, the J gene TRBJ2-3; 9 nucleotides agree with TRBD2. This CDR3 is 16 amino acids long. Losses at the gene ends were 3 bases for V and 6 bases for J; bases not matched to a gene: 11. Looked up from germline, CDR1 is SGDLS and CDR2 is YYNGEE. The CDR3 nucleotides read TGTGCCAGCAGCGCTAGCGGGATGGCCGGCATGGATACGCAGTATTTT. This sequence encodes CASSASGMAGMDTQYF.

The J gene is TRBJ1-6, the V gene TRBV20-1; no clear D gene. There are 14 residues in the CDR3. CDR1 and CDR2 (germline): DFQATT, SNEGSKA (reference sequence). Trimming shortened V by 1 base and J by 7 bases, and 11 bases separated the two germline ends. The CDR3 loop is CSARAYRLNSPLHF. The DNA for the CDR3 is TGCAGTGCTAGAGCTTACAGACTAAATTCACCCCTCCACTTT.

The rearrangement links TRBV30 to TRBJ1-5; D not resolved. V lost 2 bases and J 10 bases, leaving 15 bases between the germline ends. The CDR3 totals 13 residues. Germline loops: CDR1 GTSNPN, CDR2 SVGIG (reference sequence). The chain's CDR3 is CAWSPGSEFPQHF. In DNA form, the CDR3 reads TGTGCCTGGAGTCCCGGATCGGAGTTCCCCCAGCATTTT.

This clonotype was found once. The V and J genes are TRBV23-1 and TRBJ2-1; D is unresolved. TRBV23-1 is sorted into the ORF group, with uncertain function. CDR3 length: 13 amino acids. The V gene lost 2 bases and the J gene lost 6 bases, with 8 bases spanning the gap. CDR3 in amino acids: CASSQNNGNEQFF. CDR3 coding DNA: TGCGCCAGCAGTCAAAACAATGGCAATGAGCAGTTCTTC.

This sequence joins TRBV6-2 or TRBV6-3 and TRBJ2-7, with D perhaps matching TRBD1 or TRBD2 (5 bases each). Germline CDR1 and CDR2: MNHEY and SVGEGT. The CDR3 totals 17 residues. The V gene lost 2 bases and the J gene lost 6 bases, with 23 bases spanning the gap. The CDR3 DNA reads as TGTGCCAGCAGTTACAACCCAGGATCGGGTTGGGGGAGCGAGCAGTACTTC. Its translation is CASSYNPGSGWGSEQYF.

The chain has TRBV14 and TRBJ2-7, with 12 bases identical to TRBD2. This CDR3 is 15 amino acids long. V was clipped by 1 base and J by 2 bases; unmatched bases: 0. Germline V lookup: CDR1 SGHDN, CDR2 FVKESK. The CDR3 DNA reads TGTGCCAGCAGCCAAGCTAGCGGGAGGGCCTACGAGCAGTACTTC. Protein product: CASSQASGRAYEQYF.

CDR3 residues: CAWSFNSISNQPQHF. The CDR3 nucleotides read TGTGCCTGGAGTTTCAACAGCATCAGCAATCAGCCCCAGCATTTT. This chain joins TRBV30 and TRBJ1-5; D unresolved. The CDR3 runs 15 residues. Germline loops: CDR1 GTSNPN, CDR2 SVGIG (reference sequence). Trimming pared 2 bases from V and 1 base from J, leaving 12 bases between.

The V call is TRBV6-2 or TRBV6-3, the J call TRBJ1-5; D is perhaps TRBD1 (5 bases). CDR1 MNHEY and CDR2 SVGEGT come from the germline V gene. Trimming removed 6 bases at V and 6 bases at J, with 12 bases between. The CDR3 extends over 13 amino acids. In DNA, the CDR3 is TGTGCCAGCAGCCGGGGCCTACGTCAGCCCCAGCATTTT. This encodes CASSRGLRQPQHF.

This clonotype was seen a single time. This chain joins TRBV28 and TRBJ2-7; 9 bases fit TRBD1. The CDR3 runs 16 residues. In germline, CDR1 is MDHEN, CDR2 SYDVKM. Trimming took 4 bases from V and 4 from J; bases not matched to a gene: 11. CDR3 region: CASSSPGTGRSYEQYF. In DNA, the CDR3 is TGTGCCAGCAGTTCTCCCGGGACAGGGAGGTCTTACGAGCAGTACTTC.

As DNA, the CDR3 is TGTGCCAGCGCGGACGGGGGTAGCGGAGCATTAGCCAAAAACATTCAGTACTTC. This encodes CASADGGSGALAKNIQYF. The V and J genes are TRBV6-2 or TRBV6-3 and TRBJ2-4, with D possibly TRBD2 on 6 matching bases. Germline CDR1 and CDR2: MNHEY and SVGEGT. The CDR3 has 18 residues. V was shortened by 8 bases and J by 0 bases, with 23 bases between the two germline ends.